The rows below give T cell receptor beta chains drawn from one sample of a study of T cells in localized non-small cell lung cancer. Libraries were prepared by immunoSEQ multiplex PCR; TCRdb keeps only in-frame clonotypes and omits some of them. In the table there are tens of thousands of clones, 80% to 85% of which are singletons. Sample: peripheral blood, taken before any cancer treatment. These receptor sequences come from a woman aged 40-69 years with stage I lung adenocarcinoma. The CDR3 runs from the conserved cysteine through the conserved F or W. A D gene is named only where the DNA matches it firmly. Clone size is given for some rows only: seen once, a few or many times, or a class if the clone is expanded.

J gene | D gene | clone size | V gene | CDR3 protein | CDR3 DNA
TRBJ1-1 | - | - | TRBV7-8 | CASSYITANTEAFF | TGTGCCAGCAGCTACATAACAGCCAACACTGAAGCTTTCTTT
TRBJ2-3 | - | - | TRBV7-2 | CASSLAGPQYF | TGTGCCAGCAGCTTAGCGGGACCCCAGTATTTT
TRBJ1-1 | - | - | TRBV6-6 | CASSNKDPEAFF | TGTGCCAGCAGCAACAAGGACCCTGAAGCTTTCTTT
TRBJ1-1 | - | - | TRBV11-2 | CASSLGAENTEAFF | TGTGCCAGCAGCTTAGGTGCGGAGAACACTGAAGCTTTCTTT
TRBJ1-2 | - | - | TRBV19 | CASSRDLERGYTF | TGTGCCAGTTCCCGGGACCTGGAGAGGGGCTACACCTTC
TRBJ2-5 | - | - | TRBV12-1 | CASPKRGEETQYF | TGTGCCAGCCCAAAGCGGGGGGAAGAGACCCAGTACTTC
TRBJ1-2 | TRBD1 | - | TRBV29-1 | CSALRDRGRGGYTF | TGCAGCGCCCTCCGGGACAGGGGGCGAGGTGGCTACACCTTC
TRBJ1-1 | - | - | TRBV19 | CASSPFPLLGTEAFF | TGTGCCAGTAGTCCCTTCCCCCTTTTAGGGACTGAAGCTTTCTTT
TRBJ1-2 | TRBD1 | - | TRBV5-1 | CASSPGDRGVQGYTF | TGCGCCAGCAGTCCCGGGGACAGGGGCGTTCAGGGCTACACCTTC
TRBJ2-5 | TRBD2 | - | TRBV4-1 | CASSQDIGTSGGQETQYF | TGCGCCAGCAGCCAAGATATAGGAACTAGCGGGGGACAAGAGACCCAGTACTTC
TRBJ2-7 | TRBD1 | once | TRBV5-6 | CASSLDGTGGHEQYF | TGTGCCAGCAGCTTGGATGGGACAGGGGGCCACGAGCAGTACTTC
TRBJ1-2 | - | - | TRBV6-6 | CASQEKGVDGYTF | TGTGCCAGCCAAGAGAAGGGCGTCGATGGCTACACCTTC
TRBJ2-5 | TRBD2 | - | TRBV4-1 | CASSQDIEGTSRRSQETQYF | TGCGCCAGCAGCCAAGATATCGAAGGGACTAGCAGACGCTCCCAAGAGACCCAGTACTTC
TRBJ2-5 | - | - | TRBV25-1 | CASSESPTSQETQYF | TGTGCCAGCAGTGAATCTCCCACCTCCCAAGAGACCCAGTACTTC
TRBJ2-5 | - | once | TRBV5-1 | CASSLGDTFPPSETQYF | TGCGCCAGCAGCTTGGGAGACACCTTTCCCCCCTCGGAGACCCAGTACTTC
TRBJ2-5 | - | few | TRBV11-2 | CASSPYRDSGETQYF | TGTGCCAGCAGCCCCTACAGGGATTCAGGGGAGACCCAGTACTTC
TRBJ1-6 | TRBD1 | - | TRBV5-5 | CASSLGGQGARALHF | TGTGCCAGCAGCTTGGGGGGACAGGGGGCCCGGGCCCTCCACTTT
TRBJ2-7 | TRBD1 | - | TRBV7-9 | CASSLLGQSYEQYF | TGTGCCAGCAGCTTACTGGGACAGTCCTACGAGCAGTACTTC
TRBJ1-2 | - | once | TRBV7-2 | CASSPTEANYGYTF | TGTGCCAGCAGCCCGACAGAGGCTAACTATGGCTACACCTTC
TRBJ2-5 | - | - | TRBV6-6 | CASSHLGTPETQYF | TGTGCCAGCAGCCACCTCGGGACTCCAGAGACCCAGTACTTC
TRBJ1-1 | - | - | TRBV6-6 | CASSSSMKAFF | TGTGCCAGCAGTTCCTCCATGAAAGCTTTCTTT
TRBJ2-3 | - | - | TRBV2 | CASGLITDTQYF | TGTGCCAGTGGACTCATCACAGATACGCAGTATTTT
TRBJ2-5 | - | - | TRBV15 | CATSGPSPVVGPVRETQYF | TGTGCCACCAGCGGGCCTAGTCCCGTGGTTGGCCCCGTAAGGGAGACCCAGTACTTC
TRBJ2-2 | TRBD2 | - | TRBV9 | CASSVATGGANGELFF | TGTGCCAGCAGCGTAGCTACCGGGGGGGCAAACGGGGAGCTGTTTTTT
TRBJ1-6 | - | - | TRBV30 | CAWDNNSPLHF | TGTGCCTGGGACAATAATTCACCCCTCCACTTT
TRBJ1-1 | - | - | TRBV6-1 | CASNDGGTYTEAFF | TGTGCCAGCAATGATGGGGGGACCTACACTGAAGCTTTCTTT